The present TCR beta chain was sequenced within a study of blood T cell repertoires in COVID-19. Whole-study context: There were acute and convalescent COVID-19 samples, and they came from the United States, Italy and Spain. The cDNA or gDNA used as material had been derived from T cells, B-cell-depleted T cells, or PBMCs.

Sequencing used immunoSEQ multiplex PCR; TCRdb keeps in-frame clones, though not all of them. Of hundreds of thousands of clones in the sample, 86% are singletons; the top ten hold roughly 1.9%. This clone was recorded only once. Germline CDR1 and CDR2: SEHNR and FQNEAQ (reference sequence). V dropped 5 bases and J dropped 6; count of bases not matched to a gene: 4. The CDR3 is made up of 13 amino acids. The sequence was collected from a woman aged 30 to 39 who had recovered from COVID-19. The rearrangement links TRBV7-9 to TRBJ2-3; TRBD1 agrees at 8 bases. The sample consisted of peripheral blood. The CDR3 coding sequence is TGTGCCAGCAGCCTCCAGGGGGCGGATACGCAGTATTTT. Protein product: CASSLQGADTQYF.